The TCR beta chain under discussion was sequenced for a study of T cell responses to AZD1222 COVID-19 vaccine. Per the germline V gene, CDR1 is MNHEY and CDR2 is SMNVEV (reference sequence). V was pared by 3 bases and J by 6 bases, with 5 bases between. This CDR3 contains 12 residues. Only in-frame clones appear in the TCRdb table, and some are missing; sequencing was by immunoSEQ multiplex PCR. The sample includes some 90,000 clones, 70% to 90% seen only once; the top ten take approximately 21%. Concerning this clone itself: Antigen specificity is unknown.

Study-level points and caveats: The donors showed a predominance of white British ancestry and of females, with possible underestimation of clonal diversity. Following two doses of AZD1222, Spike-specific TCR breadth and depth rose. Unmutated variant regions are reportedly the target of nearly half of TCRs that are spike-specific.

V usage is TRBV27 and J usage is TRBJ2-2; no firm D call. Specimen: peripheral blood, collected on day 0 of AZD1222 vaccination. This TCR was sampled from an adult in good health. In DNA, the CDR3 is TGTGCCAGCAGTTTTGGGGCCGGGGAGCTGTTTTTT. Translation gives CASSFGAGELFF.